The clone carrying this T cell receptor (beta chain) was seen more than once but under ten times. Its antigen is undetermined. CDR1 ENHRY and CDR2 SYGVKD come from the germline V gene. With 0 bases removed from V and 4 bases from J, the gap between germline ends came to 14 bases. The CDR3 extends over 16 amino acids. The sample comes from a study of OX40 agonist ivuxolimab in advanced cancers. Turning to the study itself: People in dose escalation had one of these cancers: hepatocellular carcinoma, melanoma, renal cell or head and neck cancer. A male proportion of about 86% was recorded, with mean age around 55 years and range roughly 20 to 90. Study results and limitations: At doses 0.1 to 3.0 mg/kg, CD4+ and CD8+ clones expanded. Averaging showed that CD8+ T cells had more expanded clones than CD4+ did.

Measured with immunoSEQ multiplex PCR; TCRdb has only the in-frame clones, and not every one. The profile shows tens of thousands of clones, about 81% of them singletons. The chain combines TRBV10-3 with TRBJ2-3, with D perhaps TRBD2 (6 bases). This TCR was sampled from an adult with an advanced solid tumor such as melanoma, head and neck, liver or kidney cancer. Sequenced here: CD4+ or CD8+ T cells sorted from blood, sampled in a trial of the OX40 agonist ivuxolimab. The CDR3 is CAISESVGGRSDTQYF. In DNA form, the CDR3 reads TGTGCCATCAGTGAGTCGGTGGGGGGACGATCAGATACGCAGTATTTT.